One and the same sample provided the 9 T cell receptor beta chains below, sequenced in a study of T cells in Graves' hyperthyroidism and ophthalmopathy. Amplification of TCR beta CDR3 regions was performed using RNA transcripts as template. First-round RT-PCR with HTBI primers amplified the TCR CDR3 region. Each CDR3 protein is one row after TCRdb ran MiXCR on the multiplex PCR reads. The sample lists 550,000 to 700,000 distinct CDR3 sequences, 35% to 55% occurring once. The sample was peripheral blood or thyroid tissue (not recorded which). The receptors were sampled from an adult woman with Graves' disease, either hyperthyroidism or ophthalmopathy (not recorded which).

The sample holds many counts of this clonotype. The V and J genes are TRBV9 and TRBJ2-5, with 8 bases that match TRBD2. Trimming took 3 bases from V and 2 from J; bases not matched to a gene: 3. CDR3 length equals 14 residues. Germline V gene data show CDR1 as SGDLS and CDR2 as YYNGEE. The CDR3 DNA follows: TGTGCCAGCAGCGGAGTAGCGGGACAAGAGACCCAGTACTTC. Protein: CASSGVAGQETQYF.

Regarding this clonotype: The CDR3 end shows no conserved phenylalanine or tryptophan, and so a read error is likely. No DNA is shown, since the ends of the CDR3 on it are uncertain; the CDR3 is the one TCRdb lists. The chain links TRBV7-2 to TRBJ1-2; the listed D gene, TRBD1, was not tested against the DNA. The CDR3 region is 10 residues in length, termini included. Per the germline V gene, CDR1 is SGHTA and CDR2 is FQGNSA. CDR3 in amino acids: CASSSPRRDR.

V and J are TRBV19 and TRBJ1-4; the D is unclear. Trimming stripped 8 bases from V and 4 bases from J, with 14 bases between. From germline, CDR1 is LNHDA and CDR2 SQIVND (reference sequence). The CDR3 runs 14 residues. The CDR3: CASGNYRFNEKLFF. CDR3 nucleotides: TGTGCCAGTGGCAATTACAGATTTAATGAAAAACTGTTTTTT. Looking up the rest from reference TRBV19 and TRBJ1-4 gives the full variable domain: DGGITQSPKYLFRKEGQNVTLSCEQNLNHDAMYWYRQDPGQGLRLIYYSQIVNDFQKGDIAEGYSVSREKKESFPLTVTSAQKNPTAFYLCASGNYRFNEKLFFGSGTQLSVL.

This clonotype was seen at least ten times. The CDR3 loop reads CASSYDPKEQYF. The CDR3 DNA follows: TGCGCCAGCAGCTACGACCCCAAGGAGCAGTACTTC. This sequence joins TRBV5-1 and TRBJ2-7; no firm D call. Germline V gene sequence: CDR1 SGHRS, CDR2 YFSETQ. This CDR3 is built from 12 residues. Trimming pared 3 bases from V and 7 bases from J, leaving 11 bases between. Drawing the rest from reference TRBV5-1 and TRBJ2-7, the complete variable domain is KAGVTQTPRYLIKTRGQQVTLSCSPISGHRSVSWYQQTPGQGLQFLFEYFSETQRNKGNFPGRFSGRQFSNSRSEMNVSTLELGDSALYLCASSYDPKEQYFGPGTRLTVT.

The table lists this clonotype with a few counts. The genes are TRBV25-1 and TRBJ2-7; D may match TRBD1 or TRBD2 (5 bases each). The germline V gene has CDR1 MGHDK and CDR2 SYGVNS. The CDR3 covers 17 residues. Trimming left V 4 bases short and J 0 bases short, with 19 bases between. Here the CDR3 DNA reads TGTGCCAGCAGTGCCTCACCGGGGCTAGAGCACTCCTACGAGCAGTACTTC. As protein: CASSASPGLEHSYEQYF.

This clonotype has at least ten counts. The chain joins TRBV7-2 to TRBJ1-6, with D tentatively TRBD1 (5 bases). This CDR3 is 14 amino acids long. Germline V gene lookup returns CDR1 SGHTA and CDR2 FQGNSA. Deletions cut 2 bases from V and 8 bases from J, with 10 bases between. CDR3 DNA sequence: TGTGCCAGCAGCTTAACAGCGACAGATTCACCCCTCCACTTT. It is translated as CASSLTATDSPLHF.

The chain combines TRBV19 with TRBJ2-6; D is unclear. Germline lookup yields CDR1 LNHDA and CDR2 SQIVND (reference sequence). Trimming removed 8 bases at V and 2 bases at J, with 13 bases between. This CDR3 is 15 amino acids long. The CDR3 spells CASEKKVAGANVLTF. The CDR3 DNA is TGTGCCAGTGAAAAAAAAGTTGCTGGGGCCAACGTCCTGACTTTC.

This clonotype was seen only a few times. The chain employs TRBV15 and TRBJ1-5; D gene ambiguous. Trimming stripped 1 base from V and 3 bases from J, with 4 bases between. Per the germline V gene, CDR1 is LNHNV and CDR2 is YYDKDF (reference sequence). This CDR3 has 13 residues. The CDR3 reads CATSRVNNQPQHF. CDR3 coding DNA: TGTGCCACCAGCAGAGTAAACAATCAGCCCCAGCATTTT. Full variable domain (missing parts from reference TRBV15 and TRBJ1-5): DAMVIQNPRYQVTQFGKPVTLSCSQTLNHNVMYWYQQKSSQAPKLLFHYYDKDFNNEADTPDNFQSRRPNTSFCFLDIRSPGLGDTAMYLCATSRVNNQPQHFGDGTRLSIL.

This clonotype was seen many times. The V and J genes are TRBV11-2 and TRBJ2-7, with TRBD2 matching over 9 bases. After removal of 1 base from V and 3 bases from J, the junction contained 1 base not matched to a gene. CDR1 and CDR2 from the germline V gene are SGHAT and FQNNGV. The CDR3 loop spans 14 amino acids. In nucleotides, the CDR3 is TGTGCCAGCAGCTTAGGGACTAGCGACTACGAGCAGTACTTC. It is translated as CASSLGTSDYEQYF.